The 14 T cell receptor beta chains listed next were all sequenced from one sample in a study of T cell responses to AZD1222 COVID-19 vaccine. Sequencing used immunoSEQ multiplex PCR; TCRdb keeps in-frame clones, though not all of them. The data show around 62,000 clones, 85% to 90% seen once. The specimen was peripheral blood, collected on day 0 of AZD1222 vaccination. The source is an adult in good health.

The chain uses TRBV5-8 and TRBJ2-2; no firm D call. Germline values: CDR1 SGHTS, CDR2 YDEGEE. The CDR3 is 15 residues long. With 4 bases removed from V and 2 bases from J, the gap between germline ends came to 12 bases. The CDR3 sequence is CASSRGPINTGELFF. DNA for the CDR3: TGTGCCAGCAGCCGAGGACCAATAAACACCGGGGAGCTGTTTTTT.

The chain carries TRBV2 and TRBJ1-1, with unresolved D. Germline CDR1 SNHLY, CDR2 FYNNEI. Between the trimmed V and J ends, which lost 4 bases and 7 bases, there was a span of 13 bases. The CDR3 has 13 residues. The CDR3, as DNA: TGTGCCAGCAGTGCCCTCGAGGAGAGTGAAGCTTTCTTT. It codes for CASSALEESEAFF.

The chain employs TRBV7-8 and TRBJ1-5, with D unclear. V dropped 5 bases and J dropped 5 bases, with 19 bases sitting between them. Germline V gives CDR1 SGHVS, CDR2 FQNEAQ. The CDR3 length is 16 residues. CDR3 protein: CASSLARAARDQPQHF. CDR3 coding DNA: TGTGCCAGCAGCCTTGCCCGGGCAGCCCGAGATCAGCCCCAGCATTTT.

This chain joins TRBV5-1 and TRBJ1-1; D uncertain. Trimming took 1 base from V and 0 from J, leaving 7 bases between them. CDR1 and CDR2 (germline): SGHRS, YFSETQ. The CDR3 extends over 14 amino acids. CDR3 DNA sequence: TGCGCCAGCAGCTTGTCTTCAATGAACACTGAAGCTTTCTTT. Translating it yields CASSLSSMNTEAFF. Filled out from reference TRBV5-1 and TRBJ1-1, the complete variable domain reads KAGVTQTPRYLIKTRGQQVTLSCSPISGHRSVSWYQQTPGQGLQFLFEYFSETQRNKGNFPGRFSGRQFSNSRSEMNVSTLELGDSALYLCASSLSSMNTEAFFGQGTRLTVV.

The chain links TRBV4-1 to TRBJ2-7; weak D call: TRBD1 (8 bases). The germline V gene has CDR1 MGHRA and CDR2 YSYEKL. V shed 2 bases and J shed 3 bases, with 17 bases lying between them. The CDR3 is 16 amino acids. CDR3 amino acids: CASSQPDRGGIYEQYF. As DNA, the CDR3 is TGCGCCAGCAGCCAACCAGACAGGGGAGGGATCTACGAGCAGTACTTC.

J is TRBJ1-3 and V is TRBV7-6; D is unclear. Germline V gives CDR1 SGHVS, CDR2 FNYEAQ. CDR3 length: 15 amino acids. V was clipped by 1 base and J by 4 bases, with 11 bases between them. The CDR3: CASSLVGSPGNTIYF. CDR3 sequence (DNA): TGTGCCAGCAGCTTAGTGGGAAGTCCCGGAAACACCATATATTTT.

The count of this clone is one. This chain uses TRBV9 with TRBJ2-2; a possible D gene is TRBD1 (5 bases). This CDR3 is built from 15 residues. CDR1 and CDR2 from the germline V gene are SGDLS and YYNGEE. Trimming left V 4 bases short and J 2 bases short, with 12 bases between. CDR3 bases: TGTGCCAGCAGCCCTAGGGGCCTCAACACCGGGGAGCTGTTTTTT. Protein: CASSPRGLNTGELFF.

This chain links TRBV2 with TRBJ1-2; D not certain. Germline V gene sequence: CDR1 SNHLY, CDR2 FYNNEI. This CDR3 spans 13 amino acids. V dropped 5 bases and J dropped 6 bases, with 13 bases sitting between them. The CDR3 loop reads CASSSLPFDGYTF. CDR3 nucleotide sequence: TGTGCCAGCAGTAGTTTGCCCTTTGATGGCTACACCTTC.

The chain couples TRBV2 to TRBJ1-5; 7 bases are a match to TRBD1. The V and J ends lost 7 bases and 7 bases, in that order; junction bases with no gene match: 7. This CDR3 has 13 amino acids. From germline, CDR1 is SNHLY and CDR2 FYNNEI. For the CDR3, the DNA is TGTGCCAGCAACCGACAGGGAGAACAGCCCCAGCATTTT. Its protein is CASNRQGEQPQHF.

This clone appeared once. V is TRBV15 and J is TRBJ1-1; D is undetermined. Germline CDR1 and CDR2: LNHNV and YYDKDF (reference sequence). Trimming cost V 0 bases and J 4 bases, with 9 bases left between them. This CDR3 has 14 residues. DNA for the CDR3: TGTGCCACCAGCAGAGATTTGGGAGGCACTGAAGCTTTCTTT. Its translation is CATSRDLGGTEAFF.

This clone was counted a few times. The CDR3 spells CSVVLDRGLRGQPQHF. As DNA, the CDR3 is TGCAGCGTTGTACTTGACAGGGGACTTCGAGGGCAGCCCCAGCATTTT. The rearrangement links TRBV29-1 to TRBJ1-5; 8 nucleotides agree with TRBD1. The junction had 15 bases not matched to a gene; V was cut back by 4 bases and J by 7 bases. Per germline, CDR1 SQVTM and CDR2 ANQGSEA. This CDR3 has 16 residues.

The chain is built from TRBV7-9 and TRBJ2-3; 9 nucleotides match TRBD2. Trimming took 5 bases from V and 3 from J; bases not matched to a gene: 15. Germline V gene sequence: CDR1 SEHNR, CDR2 FQNEAQ (reference sequence). The CDR3 length is 18 residues. CDR3 region: CASSPREVRLAGTDTQYF. The DNA of the CDR3 is TGTGCCAGCAGCCCTCGGGAGGTTCGGCTAGCGGGGACAGATACGCAGTATTTT.

This sequence joins TRBV2 and TRBJ1-5; no clear D gene. This CDR3 has 14 amino acids. V lost 6 bases, J lost 4 bases, and 13 bases lay in between. CDR1 and CDR2 from the germline V gene are SNHLY and FYNNEI. CDR3 DNA sequence: TGTGCCAGCAGGGGCCGGGCCCCGAATCAGCCCCAGCATTTT. It translates to CASRGRAPNQPQHF.

This clone has a handful of counts. This chain joins TRBV12-3 or TRBV12-4 and TRBJ1-2, with D uncertain. The CDR3 covers 12 residues. The germline V and J ends were trimmed by 8 bases and 2 bases, with 9 bases remaining between them. The CDR3 loop is CASAGTNYGYTF. The CDR3 DNA sequence: TGTGCCAGCGCGGGTACCAACTATGGCTACACCTTC.